This record concerns one TCR beta chain sequence. Antigen unknown. Germline values: CDR1 LGHDT, CDR2 YNNKEL (reference sequence). V gave up 1 base and J gave up 5 bases; unmatched junction bases: 5. CDR3 length: 16 amino acids. When the RNA was reverse transcribed, random hexamers were used with an input of roughly 0.45 to 1 ug. immunoSEQ multiplex PCR amplified TCR beta CDR3 across 54 Vbeta, 13 Jbeta. One entry per CDR3 protein, called by TCRdb with MiXCR from the immunoSEQ multiplex PCR reads. The data show some 190,000 distinct CDR3 sequences, about 95% seen once. The data are from a study of CD8 T cells in Susac syndrome. Study findings and constraints: The study recognized that the number of individuals in its TCR sequencing and HLA analysis was relatively small.

This sequence was found in a human donor with Susac syndrome. The sample was CD4+ T cells from PBMCs. The rearrangement joins TRBV3-1 to TRBJ2-3; 11 bases match TRBD2. CDR3 sequence (DNA): TGTGCCAGCAGCCAAGTAGCGGGGGGGCATGGAGATACGCAGTATTTT. Its protein is CASSQVAGGHGDTQYF.